Each of the 6 T cell receptor beta chains below was sequenced from the same sample in a study of human T cells and chemical hapten exposure (TCRdb year 2021). The method was RACE. For sequencing, a NextSeq 500 was employed. Using fastp at Q25 and MiXCR, TCRdb reprocessed the public reads and kept productive beta chains. Every CDR3 protein is listed once, alongside the most common genes and DNA of its rows. For this sample there are about 68,000 distinct CDR3 sequences; 11% appear just once. Around 4.8% of the sample is in the top ten clones. The time point label on this specimen signifies: pre-sensitization, week 0. What this sample's treatment or condition label stands for: therapeutic diphenylcyclopropenone sensitization with weekly scalp DPC. The starting material was whole blood, obtained in connection with sensitization to the hapten diphenylcyclopropenone (DPC). The receptors were gathered from a woman aged 45 to 65 with alopecia areata. Some clones in this sample may be carry-over from other donors' samples.

V gene TRBV10-1 combines with J gene TRBJ2-7, with 9 bases identical to TRBD2. V lost 4 bases to trimming and J lost 3 bases; unmatched junction nucleotides: 10. CDR1 and CDR2 (germline): WNHNN, SYGVQD (reference sequence). CDR3 size: 16 residues. The CDR3 loop is CASSGEFGTSSYEQYF. CDR3 coding DNA: TGCGCCAGCAGTGGGGAATTTGGGACTAGCAGCTACGAGCAGTACTTC.

A few counts support this clonotype. The chain combines TRBV6-4 with TRBJ2-7; TRBD1 agrees at 10 bases. V lost 6 bases and J lost 4; bases outside the gene matches: 3. The CDR3 loop spans 13 amino acids. CDR1 is MRHNA, CDR2 SNTAGT, per germline. The CDR3 DNA reads TGTGCCAGCAGCATGGACAGGGGGTACGAGCAGTACTTC. Its translation is CASSMDRGYEQYF.

In its sample, this clonotype was seen once. The V gene is TRBV7-6, the J gene TRBJ2-3; D not resolved. Trimming removed 3 bases at V and 1 base at J, with 2 bases between. The CDR3 is 12 amino acids. Germline CDR1 SGHVS, CDR2 FNYEAQ. The CDR3 loop is CASSFRTDTQYF. CDR3 DNA sequence: TGTGCCAGCAGCTTTCGCACAGATACGCAGTATTTT.

As to this clonotype: A much larger clone lies a single base off, so this may be a read error. V usage is TRBV7-8 and J usage is TRBJ1-4; tentative D call: TRBD1 (6 bases). The CDR3 sequence is 14 residues long. Per germline, CDR1 SGHVS and CDR2 FQNEAQ. V was clipped by 5 bases and J by 4 bases, with 11 bases between them. CDR3 bases: TGTGCCAGCAGCCGGGGACACTATAATGAAAAACTGTTTTTT. This encodes CASSRGHYNEKLFF.

Ten or more counts support this clonotype. This chain links TRBV7-6 with TRBJ1-6; no firm D call. Trimming left V 5 bases short and J 1 base short, with 6 bases between. The CDR3 extends over 14 amino acids. Germline V gene sequence: CDR1 SGHVS, CDR2 FNYEAQ. CDR3 sequence: CASSQGSYNSPLHF. CDR3 coding DNA: TGTGCCAGCAGCCAAGGTTCCTATAATTCACCCCTCCACTTT.

In its sample, this clonotype was seen a few times. The chain carries TRBV12-3 or TRBV12-4 and TRBJ2-7; a weak D match, TRBD2 (6 bases). This CDR3 has 15 residues. Deletions cut 7 bases from V and 1 base from J, with 17 bases between. CDR3 amino acids: CASTGSRSVSYEQYF. The CDR3 DNA reads as TGTGCCAGCACCGGGAGCAGGAGCGTTTCCTACGAGCAGTACTTC.